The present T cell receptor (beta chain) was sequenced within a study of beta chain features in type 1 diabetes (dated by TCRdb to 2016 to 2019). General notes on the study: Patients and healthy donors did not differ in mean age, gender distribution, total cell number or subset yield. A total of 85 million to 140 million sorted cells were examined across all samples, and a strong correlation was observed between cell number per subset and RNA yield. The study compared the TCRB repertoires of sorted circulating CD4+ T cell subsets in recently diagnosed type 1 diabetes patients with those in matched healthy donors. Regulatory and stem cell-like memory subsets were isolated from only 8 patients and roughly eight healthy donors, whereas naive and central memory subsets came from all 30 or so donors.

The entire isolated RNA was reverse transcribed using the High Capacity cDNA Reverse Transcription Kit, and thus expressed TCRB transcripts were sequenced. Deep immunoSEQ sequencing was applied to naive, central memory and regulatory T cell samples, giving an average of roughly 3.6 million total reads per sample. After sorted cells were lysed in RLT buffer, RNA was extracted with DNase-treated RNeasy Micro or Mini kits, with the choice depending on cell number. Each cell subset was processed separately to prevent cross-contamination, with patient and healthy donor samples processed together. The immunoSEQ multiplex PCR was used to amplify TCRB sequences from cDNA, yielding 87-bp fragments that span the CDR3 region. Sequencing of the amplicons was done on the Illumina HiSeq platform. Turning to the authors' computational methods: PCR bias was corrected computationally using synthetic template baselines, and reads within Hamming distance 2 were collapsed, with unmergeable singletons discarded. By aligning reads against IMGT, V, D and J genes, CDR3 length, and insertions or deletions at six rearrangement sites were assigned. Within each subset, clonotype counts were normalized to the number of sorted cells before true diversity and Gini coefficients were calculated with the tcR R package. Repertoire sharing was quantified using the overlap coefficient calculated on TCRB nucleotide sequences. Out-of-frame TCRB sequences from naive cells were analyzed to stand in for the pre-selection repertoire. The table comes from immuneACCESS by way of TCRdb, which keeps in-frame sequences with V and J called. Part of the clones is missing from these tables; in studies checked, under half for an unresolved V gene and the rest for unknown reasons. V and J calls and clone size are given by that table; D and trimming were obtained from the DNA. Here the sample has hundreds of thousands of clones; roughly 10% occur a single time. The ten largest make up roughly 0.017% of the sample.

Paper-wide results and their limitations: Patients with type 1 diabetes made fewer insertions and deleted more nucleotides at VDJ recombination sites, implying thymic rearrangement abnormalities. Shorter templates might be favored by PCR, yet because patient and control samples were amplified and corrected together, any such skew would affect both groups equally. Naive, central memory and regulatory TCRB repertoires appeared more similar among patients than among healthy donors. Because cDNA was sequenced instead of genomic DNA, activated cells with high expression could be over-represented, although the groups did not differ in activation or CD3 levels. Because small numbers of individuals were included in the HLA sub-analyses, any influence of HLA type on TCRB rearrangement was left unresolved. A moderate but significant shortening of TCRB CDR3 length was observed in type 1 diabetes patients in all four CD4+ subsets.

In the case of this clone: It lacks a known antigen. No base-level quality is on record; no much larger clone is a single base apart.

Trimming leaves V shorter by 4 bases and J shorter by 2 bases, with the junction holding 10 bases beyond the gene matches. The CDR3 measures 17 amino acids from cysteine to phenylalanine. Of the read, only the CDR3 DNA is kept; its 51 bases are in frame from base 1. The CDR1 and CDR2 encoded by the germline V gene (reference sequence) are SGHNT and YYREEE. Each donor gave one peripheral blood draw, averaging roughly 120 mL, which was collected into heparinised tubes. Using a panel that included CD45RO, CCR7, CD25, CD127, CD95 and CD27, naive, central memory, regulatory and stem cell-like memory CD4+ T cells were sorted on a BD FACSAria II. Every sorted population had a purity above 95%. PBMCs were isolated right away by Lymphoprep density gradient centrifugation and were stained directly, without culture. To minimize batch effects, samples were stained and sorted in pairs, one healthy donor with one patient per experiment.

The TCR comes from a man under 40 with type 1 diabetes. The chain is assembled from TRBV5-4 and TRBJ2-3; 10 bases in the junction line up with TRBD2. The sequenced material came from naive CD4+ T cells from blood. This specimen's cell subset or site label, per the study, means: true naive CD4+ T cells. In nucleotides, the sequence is TGTGCCAGCAGCCCTAAAGGACTAGCGGTTTTCACAGATACGCAGTATTTT. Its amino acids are CASSPKGLAVFTDTQYF.